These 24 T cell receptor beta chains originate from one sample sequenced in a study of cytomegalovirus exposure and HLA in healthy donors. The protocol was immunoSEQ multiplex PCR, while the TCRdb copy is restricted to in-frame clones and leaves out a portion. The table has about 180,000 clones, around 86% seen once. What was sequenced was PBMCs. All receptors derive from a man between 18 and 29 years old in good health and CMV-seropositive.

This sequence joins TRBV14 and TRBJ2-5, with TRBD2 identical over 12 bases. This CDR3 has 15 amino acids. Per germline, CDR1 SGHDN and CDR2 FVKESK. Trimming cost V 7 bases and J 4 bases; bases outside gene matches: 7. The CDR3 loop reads CASTHTGLAGETQYF. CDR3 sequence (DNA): TGTGCCAGCACCCACACGGGACTAGCGGGAGAGACCCAGTACTTC. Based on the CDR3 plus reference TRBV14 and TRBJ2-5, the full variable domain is EAGVTQFPSHSVIEKGQTVTLRCDPISGHDNLYWYRRVMGKEIKFLLHFVKESKQDESGMPNNRFLAERTGGTYSTLKVQPAELEDSGVYFCASTHTGLAGETQYFGPGTRLLVL.

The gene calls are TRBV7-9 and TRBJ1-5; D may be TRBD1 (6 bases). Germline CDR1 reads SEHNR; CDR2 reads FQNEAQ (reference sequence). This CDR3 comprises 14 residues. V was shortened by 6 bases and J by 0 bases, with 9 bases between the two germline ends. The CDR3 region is CASSQGSSNQPQHF. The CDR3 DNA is TGTGCCAGCAGTCAGGGGAGTAGCAATCAGCCCCAGCATTTT.

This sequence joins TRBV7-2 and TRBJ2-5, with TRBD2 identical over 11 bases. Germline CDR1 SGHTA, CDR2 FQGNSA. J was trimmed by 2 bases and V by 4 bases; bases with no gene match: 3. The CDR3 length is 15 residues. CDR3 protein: CASSSGTSGQETQYF. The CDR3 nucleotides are TGTGCCAGCAGCTCAGGGACTAGCGGACAAGAGACCCAGTACTTC.

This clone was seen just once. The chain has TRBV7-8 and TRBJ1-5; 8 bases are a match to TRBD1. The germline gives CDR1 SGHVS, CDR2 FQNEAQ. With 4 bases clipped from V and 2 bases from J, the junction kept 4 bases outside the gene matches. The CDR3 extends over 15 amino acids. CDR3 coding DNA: TGTGCCAGCAGCTGGACAGGGACGGGCAATCAGCCCCAGCATTTT. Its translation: CASSWTGTGNQPQHF. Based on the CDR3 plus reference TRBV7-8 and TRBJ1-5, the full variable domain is GAGVSQSPRYKVAKRGQDVALRCDPISGHVSLFWYQQALGQGPEFLTYFQNEAQLDKSGLPSDRFFAERPEGSVSTLKIQRTQQEDSAVYLCASSWTGTGNQPQHFGDGTRLSIL.

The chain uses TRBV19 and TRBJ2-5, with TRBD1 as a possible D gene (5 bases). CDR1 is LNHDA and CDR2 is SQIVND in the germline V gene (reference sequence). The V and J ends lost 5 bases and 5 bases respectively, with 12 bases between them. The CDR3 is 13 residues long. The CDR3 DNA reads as TGTGCCAGTAGTGGACAAGCGAGCGAGACCCAGTACTTC. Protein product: CASSGQASETQYF.

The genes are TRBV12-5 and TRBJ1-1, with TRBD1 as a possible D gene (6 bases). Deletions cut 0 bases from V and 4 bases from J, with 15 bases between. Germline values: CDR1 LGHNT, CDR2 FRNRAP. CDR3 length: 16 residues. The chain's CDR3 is CASGLVLAGAGTEAFF. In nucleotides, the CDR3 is TGTGCTAGTGGTTTGGTACTTGCGGGGGCGGGCACTGAAGCTTTCTTT. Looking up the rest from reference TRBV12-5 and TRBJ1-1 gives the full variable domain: DARVTQTPRHKVTEMGQEVTMRCQPILGHNTVFWYRQTMMQGLELLAYFRNRAPLDDSGMPKDRFSAEMPDATLATLKIQPSEPRDSAVYFCASGLVLAGAGTEAFFGQGTRLTVV.

CDR3 DNA: TGCAGCGTCAAGACTAGCGGGAGTCGCGAGCAGTACTTC. Its translation is CSVKTSGSREQYF. The chain is built from TRBV29-1 and TRBJ2-7; TRBD2 matches at 12 bases. This CDR3 is built from 13 residues. With 6 bases clipped from V and 6 bases from J, the junction kept 6 bases outside the gene matches. Germline CDR1 SQVTM, CDR2 ANQGSEA.

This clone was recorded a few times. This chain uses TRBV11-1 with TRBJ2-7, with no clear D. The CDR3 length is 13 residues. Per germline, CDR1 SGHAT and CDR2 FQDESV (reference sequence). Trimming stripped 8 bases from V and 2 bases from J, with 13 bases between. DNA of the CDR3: TGTGCCAGCGGCCTGACATCAGCCTACGAGCAGTACTTC. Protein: CASGLTSAYEQYF.

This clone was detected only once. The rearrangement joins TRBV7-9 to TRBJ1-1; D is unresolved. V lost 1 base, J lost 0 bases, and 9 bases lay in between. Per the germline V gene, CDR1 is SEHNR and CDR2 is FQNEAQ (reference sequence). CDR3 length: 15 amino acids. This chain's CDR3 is CASSLGGSVNTEAFF. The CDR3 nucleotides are TGTGCCAGCAGCTTAGGGGGTAGCGTGAACACTGAAGCTTTCTTT.

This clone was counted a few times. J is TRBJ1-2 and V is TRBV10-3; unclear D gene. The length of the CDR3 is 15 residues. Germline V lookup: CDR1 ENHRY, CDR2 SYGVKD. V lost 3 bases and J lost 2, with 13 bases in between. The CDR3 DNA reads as TGTGCCATCAGTGACCCGTTGGGAGGGAACTATGGCTACACCTTC. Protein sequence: CAISDPLGGNYGYTF.

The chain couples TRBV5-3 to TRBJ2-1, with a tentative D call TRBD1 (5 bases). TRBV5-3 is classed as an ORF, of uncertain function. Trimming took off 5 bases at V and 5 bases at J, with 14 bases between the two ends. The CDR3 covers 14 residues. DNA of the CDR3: TGTGCCAGAAGTAGGCAGGGCCGGGACAATGAGCAGTTCTTC. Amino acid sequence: CARSRQGRDNEQFF.

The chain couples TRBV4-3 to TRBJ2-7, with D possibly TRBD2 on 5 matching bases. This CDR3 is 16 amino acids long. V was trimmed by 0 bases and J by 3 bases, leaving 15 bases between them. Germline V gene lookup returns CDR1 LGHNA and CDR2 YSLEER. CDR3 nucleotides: TGCGCCAGCAGCCAAGATCCGGAGGCTCGAGGCTACGAGCAGTACTTC. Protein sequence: CASSQDPEARGYEQYF.

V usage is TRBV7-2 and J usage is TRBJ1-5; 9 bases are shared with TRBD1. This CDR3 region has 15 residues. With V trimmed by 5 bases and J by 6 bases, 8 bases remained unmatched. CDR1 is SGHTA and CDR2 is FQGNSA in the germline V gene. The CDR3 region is CASSAQQGAGQPQHF. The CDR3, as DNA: TGTGCCAGCAGCGCCCAACAGGGGGCGGGTCAGCCCCAGCATTTT.

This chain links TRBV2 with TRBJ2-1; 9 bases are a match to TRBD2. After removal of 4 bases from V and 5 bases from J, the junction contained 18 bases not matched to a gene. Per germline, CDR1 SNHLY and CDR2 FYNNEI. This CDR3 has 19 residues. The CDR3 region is CASSGDLAGFLRGDNEQFF. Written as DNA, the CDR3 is TGTGCCAGCAGTGGGGACCTAGCGGGGTTTCTTCGCGGGGACAATGAGCAGTTCTTC. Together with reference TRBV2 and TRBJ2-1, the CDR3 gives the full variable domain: EPEVTQTPSHQVTQMGQEVILRCVPISNHLYFYWYRQILGQKVEFLVSFYNNEISEKSEIFDDQFSVERPDGSNFTLKIRSTKLEDSAMYFCASSGDLAGFLRGDNEQFFGPGTRLTVL.

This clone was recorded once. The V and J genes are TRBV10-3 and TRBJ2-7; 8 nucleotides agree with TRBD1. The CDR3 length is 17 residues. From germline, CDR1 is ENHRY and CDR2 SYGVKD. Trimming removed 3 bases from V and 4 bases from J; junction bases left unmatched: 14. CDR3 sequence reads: CAISDFKTGDGRYEQYF. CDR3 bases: TGTGCCATCAGTGACTTCAAGACAGGGGATGGAAGGTACGAGCAGTACTTC.

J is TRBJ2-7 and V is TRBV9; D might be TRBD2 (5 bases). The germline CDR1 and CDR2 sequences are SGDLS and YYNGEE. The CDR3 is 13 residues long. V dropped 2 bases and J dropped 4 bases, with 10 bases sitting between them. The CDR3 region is CASSVGVGYEQYF. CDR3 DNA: TGTGCCAGCAGCGTCGGGGTAGGGTACGAGCAGTACTTC.

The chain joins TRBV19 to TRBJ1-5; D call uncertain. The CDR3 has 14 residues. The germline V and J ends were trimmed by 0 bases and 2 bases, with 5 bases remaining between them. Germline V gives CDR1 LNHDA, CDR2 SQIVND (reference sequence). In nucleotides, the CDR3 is TGTGCCAGTAGTATAGATCTAGGCAATCAGCCCCAGCATTTT. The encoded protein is CASSIDLGNQPQHF.

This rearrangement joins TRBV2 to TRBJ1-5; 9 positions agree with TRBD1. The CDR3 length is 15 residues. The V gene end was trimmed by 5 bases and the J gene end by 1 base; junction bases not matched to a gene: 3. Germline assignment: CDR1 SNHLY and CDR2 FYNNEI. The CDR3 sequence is CASSSDRGSNQPQHF. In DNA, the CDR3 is TGTGCCAGCAGTTCTGACAGGGGGAGCAATCAGCCCCAGCATTTT.

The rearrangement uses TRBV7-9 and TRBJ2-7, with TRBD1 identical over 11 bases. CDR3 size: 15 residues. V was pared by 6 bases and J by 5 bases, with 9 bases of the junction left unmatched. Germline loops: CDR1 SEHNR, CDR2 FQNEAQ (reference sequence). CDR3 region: CASRSDRGRKDEQYF. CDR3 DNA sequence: TGTGCCAGCAGATCGGACAGGGGGCGAAAGGACGAGCAGTACTTC.

This chain's CDR3 is CASRPSYSNQPQHF. In nucleotides, the CDR3 is TGTGCCAGCAGGCCCAGTTATAGCAATCAGCCCCAGCATTTT. This chain joins TRBV27 and TRBJ1-5; D is unclear. The CDR3 has 14 residues. From germline, CDR1 is MNHEY and CDR2 SMNVEV (reference sequence). V lost 6 bases and J lost 0, with 9 bases in between.

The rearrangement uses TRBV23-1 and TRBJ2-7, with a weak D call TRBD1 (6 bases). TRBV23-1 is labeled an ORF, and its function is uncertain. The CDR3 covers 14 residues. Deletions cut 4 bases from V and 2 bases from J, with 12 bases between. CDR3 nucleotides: TGCGCCAGCAGTCTCTACCGGGACACCTACGAGCAGTACTTC. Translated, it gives CASSLYRDTYEQYF.

The CDR3 protein is CASSVEGGGEAFF. The CDR3 region has the DNA TGTGCCAGCAGCGTAGAGGGGGGAGGGGAAGCTTTCTTT. V usage is TRBV9 and J usage is TRBJ1-1; perhaps TRBD1 as D (6 bases). Germline CDR1 reads SGDLS; CDR2 reads YYNGEE. CDR3 length: 13 amino acids. The ends were cut back, 0 bases at V and 8 bases at J, with 11 bases in the middle.

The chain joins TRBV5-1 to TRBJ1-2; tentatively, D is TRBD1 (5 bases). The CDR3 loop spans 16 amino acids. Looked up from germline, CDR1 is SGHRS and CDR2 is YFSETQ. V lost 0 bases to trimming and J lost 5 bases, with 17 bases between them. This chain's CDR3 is CASSLGDSVLLYGYTF. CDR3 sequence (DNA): TGCGCCAGCAGCTTGGGTGACAGCGTTCTCCTTTATGGCTACACCTTC.

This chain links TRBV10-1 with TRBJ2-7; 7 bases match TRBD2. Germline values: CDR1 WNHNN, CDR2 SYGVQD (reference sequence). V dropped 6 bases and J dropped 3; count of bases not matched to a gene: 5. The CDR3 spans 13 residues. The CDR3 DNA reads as TGCGCCAGCAGCCGACGGACTAGCTACGAGCAGTACTTC. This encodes CASSRRTSYEQYF.